The 24 T cell receptor beta chains presented below share a single source sample, sequenced in a study of T cell changes during pregnancy in multiple sclerosis. The assay was immunoSEQ multiplex PCR, and TCRdb's table has in-frame clones only and misses some. Of roughly 80,000 clones in the sample, over 75% are singletons; the top ten hold approximately 2%. The specimen was peripheral blood, collected before pregnancy. The receptors originated from a female donor with multiple sclerosis, enrolled in a pregnancy study.

The chain combines TRBV4-1 with TRBJ1-2, with unresolved D. CDR1 is MGHRA, CDR2 YSYEKL, per germline. This CDR3 contains 13 residues. Trimming stripped 3 bases from V and 3 bases from J, with 8 bases between. CDR3 sequence: CASSQERHYGYTF. In DNA, the CDR3 is TGCGCCAGCAGCCAGGAGCGTCACTATGGCTACACCTTC.

As for this clone: Other nucleotide sequences from this sample produce the same CDR3. The gene calls are TRBV6-5 and TRBJ1-2; 11 bases line up with TRBD1. After removal of 5 bases from V and 5 bases from J, the junction contained 1 base not matched to a gene. CDR3 length: 13 amino acids. Germline CDR1 and CDR2: MNHEY and SVGAGI. CDR3 bases: TGTGCCAGCAGTCGGGACAGGGGGTATGGCTACACCTTC. Encoded protein: CASSRDRGYGYTF.

Notes on this clone: The junction departs from germline at one end; a sequencing error may be responsible. The chain joins TRBV28 to TRBJ2-2; possibly TRBD2 for D (6 bases). This CDR3 has 15 amino acids. Per the germline V gene, CDR1 is MDHEN and CDR2 is SYDVKM. The chain's CDR3 is CASSLWGRNAGELFF. DNA of the CDR3: TGTGCCAGCAGTTTATGGGGGAGGAACGCCGGGGAGCTGTTTTTT.

This clone showed up just a few times. The V call is TRBV6-1, the J call TRBJ1-2; 8 nucleotides agree with TRBD1. CDR1 and CDR2 from the germline V gene are MNHNS and SASEGT. Losses at the gene ends were 5 bases for V and 7 bases for J; bases not matched to a gene: 6. This CDR3 has 13 amino acids. Here the CDR3 reads CASSLDRVGGYTF. As DNA, the CDR3 is TGTGCCAGCAGTCTGGACAGGGTTGGTGGCTACACCTTC.

This chain connects TRBV12-5 to TRBJ1-2, with 10 bases identical to TRBD1. There are 21 residues in the CDR3. Germline V CDR1 and CDR2: LGHNT, FRNRAP. The V segment lost 2 bases and the J segment 3 bases; nucleotides outside the gene matches: 21. CDR3 protein: CASGLIPDGGTGANFHYGYTF. Written as DNA, the CDR3 is TGTGCTAGTGGTTTGATCCCGGACGGCGGGACAGGGGCTAATTTCCACTATGGCTACACCTTC.

The chain links TRBV7-2 to TRBJ2-7, with a weak D call TRBD1 (6 bases). The CDR3 has 14 amino acids. Germline V CDR1 and CDR2: SGHTA, FQGNSA. With 5 bases removed from V and 2 bases from J, the gap between germline ends came to 13 bases. The CDR3 protein is CASSRDRHAYEQYF. DNA for the CDR3: TGTGCCAGCAGCCGCGACAGGCATGCCTACGAGCAGTACTTC.

The chain is built from TRBV12-5 and TRBJ1-3; 9 bases agree with TRBD1. J lost 4 bases, V lost 6 bases, and 10 bases had no gene match. The CDR3 totals 16 residues. CDR1 is LGHNT, CDR2 FRNRAP, per germline. The CDR3 region is CASGLPGQGLGNTIYF. The DNA for the CDR3 is TGTGCTAGTGGCCTGCCGGGACAGGGTTTAGGAAACACCATATATTTT.

The V and J genes are TRBV4-3 and TRBJ1-5; D might be TRBD1 (5 bases). This CDR3 is built from 13 residues. Germline CDR1 LGHNA, CDR2 YSLEER. Between the trimmed V and J ends, which lost 0 bases and 7 bases, there was a span of 7 bases. CDR3 region: CASSQDGGQPQHF. CDR3 sequence (DNA): TGCGCCAGCAGCCAAGATGGGGGGCAGCCCCAGCATTTT.

This chain connects TRBV11-2 to TRBJ1-1; possible D gene TRBD1, 5 bases. Looked up from germline, CDR1 is SGHAT and CDR2 is FQNNGV. The CDR3 runs 16 residues. V was cut by 5 bases and J by 0 bases, with 16 bases left in between. CDR3: CASSQGREGVNTEAFF. For the CDR3, the DNA is TGTGCCAGCAGCCAAGGCAGGGAGGGAGTGAACACTGAAGCTTTCTTT.

This clone was picked up a small number of times. The chain joins TRBV19 to TRBJ1-5; no definite D call. Germline CDR1 reads LNHDA; CDR2 reads SQIVND (reference sequence). Trimming cost V 6 bases and J 10 bases, with 16 bases left between them. CDR3 length: 13 residues. The CDR3 DNA reads as TGTGCCAGTAGCGTGGACTGGTATCGACCCCAGCATTTT. Translating gives CASSVDWYRPQHF.

This clone was seen only once. The genes are TRBV5-1 and TRBJ2-6, with 7 bases identical to TRBD1. The CDR3 consists of 16 residues. Per the germline V gene, CDR1 is SGHRS and CDR2 is YFSETQ. J gave up 0 bases and V 4 bases, and 4 bases lay outside the gene matches. CDR3 region: CASSHGQASGANVLTF. CDR3 nucleotides: TGCGCCAGCAGCCACGGACAGGCCTCTGGGGCCAACGTCCTGACTTTC.

The chain carries TRBV2 and TRBJ1-1; D may be TRBD1 (5 bases). CDR3 length equals 14 residues. The ends were cut back, 3 bases at V and 5 bases at J, with 13 bases in the middle. The germline gives CDR1 SNHLY, CDR2 FYNNEI. The CDR3 coding sequence is TGTGCCAGCAGTGATAGGAGGGGTGGGACTGAAGCTTTCTTT. Translation gives CASSDRRGGTEAFF.

This chain connects TRBV29-1 to TRBJ1-1, with D tentatively TRBD1 (5 bases). The CDR3 runs to 13 residues. Looked up from germline, CDR1 is SQVTM and CDR2 is ANQGSEA. V was pared by 7 bases and J by 3 bases, with 15 bases between. The CDR3 bases are TGCAGCGCGCGGAGGGGCGGGCACACTGAAGCTTTCTTT. This sequence encodes CSARRGGHTEAFF.

This chain connects TRBV19 to TRBJ1-5; D is possibly TRBD1 (6 bases). The CDR3 extends over 15 amino acids. Trimming removed 3 bases from V and 2 bases from J, with 11 bases in between. CDR1 and CDR2 (germline): LNHDA, SQIVND (reference sequence). The CDR3 nucleotides read TGTGCCAGTAGTATGATAGGGGGTGGCAATCAGCCCCAGCATTTT. Its translation is CASSMIGGGNQPQHF.

The chain's CDR3 is CASSVLGTSGTDTQYF. DNA for the CDR3: TGTGCCAGCAGTGTCCTAGGGACTAGTGGCACAGATACGCAGTATTTT. The V gene is TRBV25-1, the J gene TRBJ2-3; 8 nucleotides agree with TRBD2. CDR3 size: 16 residues. Losses at the gene ends were 4 bases for V and 1 base for J; bases not matched to a gene: 7. Germline lookup yields CDR1 MGHDK and CDR2 SYGVNS.

The chain recombines TRBV5-4 with TRBJ2-7, with D perhaps TRBD1 (6 bases). With 4 bases removed from V and 1 base from J, the gap between germline ends came to 12 bases. The CDR3 length is 14 residues. Germline CDR1 is SGHNT and CDR2 is YYREEE (reference sequence). The CDR3 DNA reads as TGTGCCAGCAGCCCACAGGGTACTTCCTACGAGCAGTACTTC. Residues: CASSPQGTSYEQYF.

The J gene is TRBJ2-1, the V gene TRBV5-1; D perhaps matches TRBD1 (5 bases). This CDR3 is built from 15 residues. V was shortened by 4 bases and J by 0 bases, with 11 bases between the two germline ends. CDR1 and CDR2 (germline): SGHRS, YFSETQ. CDR3 coding DNA: TGCGCCAGCAGCGATCAGGGAAGCTCCTACAATGAGCAGTTCTTC. Translating it yields CASSDQGSSYNEQFF.

This clone was counted between two and nine times. Other DNA sequences in the same sample also yield this CDR3. CDR3 DNA: TGTGCCAGCAGCTTAGTGAGACTAGCGGTGTACAATGAGCAGTTCTTC. Protein: CASSLVRLAVYNEQFF. This chain joins TRBV7-2 and TRBJ2-1, with 9 bases fitting TRBD2. CDR1 and CDR2 from the germline V gene are SGHTA and FQGNSA. The CDR3 covers 16 residues. V dropped 1 base and J dropped 4; count of bases not matched to a gene: 5. Looking up the rest from reference TRBV7-2 and TRBJ2-1 gives the full variable domain: GAGVSQSPSNKVTEKGKDVELRCDPISGHTALYWYRQSLGQGLEFLIYFQGNSAPDKSGLPSDRFSAERTGGSVSTLTIQRTQQEDSAVYLCASSLVRLAVYNEQFFGPGTRLTVL.

This chain joins TRBV5-1 and TRBJ1-4; possibly TRBD1 for D (5 bases). Germline-derived CDR1 and CDR2 are SGHRS and YFSETQ. With 0 bases removed from V and 3 bases from J, the gap between germline ends came to 9 bases. This CDR3 region has 15 residues. The CDR3 region is CASSLVRGSNEKLFF. DNA of the CDR3: TGCGCCAGCAGCTTGGTTAGGGGTTCTAATGAAAAACTGTTTTTT.

The rearrangement uses TRBV11-2 and TRBJ1-4; D perhaps matches TRBD1 (5 bases). Germline CDR1 and CDR2: SGHAT and FQNNGV. Trimming pared 5 bases from V and 7 bases from J, leaving 17 bases between. This CDR3 is built from 15 residues. The CDR3 bases are TGTGCCAGCAGCCCCTCGACAGTTGGGGTTGAAAAACTGTTTTTT. Encoded protein: CASSPSTVGVEKLFF.

The chain joins TRBV27 to TRBJ1-2, with D uncertain. The V end lost 0 bases, the J end lost 8 bases, and 13 bases lay between the germline ends. Germline-derived CDR1 and CDR2 are MNHEY and SMNVEV (reference sequence). This CDR3 has 14 residues. DNA for the CDR3: TGTGCCAGCAGTTTATCCCGCGCCTTTCGGGGCTACACCTTC. This gives the protein CASSLSRAFRGYTF.

The chain joins TRBV5-1 to TRBJ2-7; TRBD2 matches at 7 bases. The V segment lost 8 bases and the J segment 3 bases; nucleotides outside the gene matches: 11. From germline, CDR1 is SGHRS and CDR2 YFSETQ. The CDR3 contains 14 residues. The CDR3 here is CASTPGGGLYEQYF. The CDR3 region has the DNA TGCGCCAGTACTCCTGGGGGGGGACTCTACGAGCAGTACTTC. Filled out from reference TRBV5-1 and TRBJ2-7, the complete variable domain reads KAGVTQTPRYLIKTRGQQVTLSCSPISGHRSVSWYQQTPGQGLQFLFEYFSETQRNKGNFPGRFSGRQFSNSRSEMNVSTLELGDSALYLCASTPGGGLYEQYFGPGTRLTVT.

The chain couples TRBV11-2 to TRBJ2-3; the match to TRBD2 covers 8 bases. CDR3 length equals 14 residues. The V segment lost 6 bases and the J segment 4 bases; nucleotides outside the gene matches: 6. Looked up from germline, CDR1 is SGHAT and CDR2 is FQNNGV. The CDR3 nucleotides are TGTGCCAGCAGGCGAGAAGCGGGGGCAGATACGCAGTATTTT. This translates into CASRREAGADTQYF.

The chain uses TRBV14 and TRBJ2-5, with a possible D match to TRBD1 (5 bases). Germline assignment: CDR1 SGHDN and CDR2 FVKESK. This CDR3 comprises 16 residues. With 4 bases removed from V and 0 bases from J, the gap between germline ends came to 15 bases. The CDR3, as DNA: TGTGCCAGCAGCCTGAGACGGACAAGAAACCAAGAGACCCAGTACTTC. It translates to CASSLRRTRNQETQYF.